The clone carrying this T cell receptor beta chain was counted only a few times. Its antigen is as yet unknown. The germline V gene encodes CDR1 MGHDK and CDR2 SYGVNS. CDR3 length: 15 residues. The J segment lost 6 bases and the V segment lost 6 bases, leaving 6 bases of the junction unmatched. Quantitative molecular-barcoded 5'-RACE generated the TCR beta libraries. TCRdb redid the calling of the 5' RACE reads with MiXCR, one entry per CDR3 protein. The sample includes about 500,000 distinct CDR3 sequences, under 5.5% of them seen just once. This record comes from a study of CD8 T cells in ankylosing spondylitis. Whole-study results and caveats: Roughly 8 highly homologous variants formed a TCR beta motif that appeared characteristic of ankylosing spondylitis blood. Previously reported in reactive arthritis synovial fluid and blood were some of the motif variants. Clones linked to disease were reported to show significant enrichment in matched ankylosing spondylitis synovial fluid.

The chain uses TRBV25-1 and TRBJ2-7; 15 bases align to TRBD2. This sequence was found in a male donor with ankylosing spondylitis. The sequencing input was blood, either unsorted or a sorted T cell fraction (not recorded which). In DNA form, the CDR3 reads TGTGCCAGCAGCGCATGGGGACTAGCGGGAGGCGAGCAGTACTTC. Translation gives CASSAWGLAGGEQYF.